The 17 T cell receptor beta chains reported below all come from one sample, sequenced in a study of T cell responses to AZD1222 COVID-19 vaccine. Assay: immunoSEQ multiplex PCR; the TCRdb copy retains only in-frame clones and omits some. There are about 72,000 clones in the sample; roughly nine tenths occur only once, and more than 25% lies in the top ten. The sequencing used peripheral blood, collected 28 days after the second AZD1222 dose. These TCRs come from an adult who received the AZD1222 COVID-19 vaccine.

This clone was counted a single time. This rearrangement joins TRBV7-9 to TRBJ2-5; D may be TRBD1 or TRBD2 (5 bases each). The CDR3 consists of 14 residues. V was pared by 5 bases and J by 5 bases, with 15 bases between. Looked up from germline, CDR1 is SEHNR and CDR2 is FQNEAQ (reference sequence). The CDR3 DNA is TGTGCCAGCAGCCCCGGGACCACGGGGGAGACCCAGTACTTC. It is translated as CASSPGTTGETQYF.

The chain has TRBV5-4 and TRBJ1-5; TRBD1 matches at 7 bases. This CDR3 comprises 15 residues. The V gene's germline CDR1 is SGHNT and CDR2 YYREEE (reference sequence). V lost 1 base and J lost 4; bases outside the gene matches: 5. CDR3 amino acids: CASSLHPGGNQPQHF. CDR3 sequence (DNA): TGTGCCAGCAGCTTGCATCCAGGGGGTAATCAGCCCCAGCATTTT.

The chain links TRBV30 to TRBJ1-6; maybe TRBD1 (5 bases). Germline assignment: CDR1 GTSNPN and CDR2 SVGIG (reference sequence). The CDR3 sequence is 13 residues long. Deletions cut 7 bases from V and 10 bases from J, with 17 bases between. The CDR3 sequence is CAFTERGGSPLHF. In DNA, the CDR3 is TGTGCCTTCACCGAGAGGGGAGGATCACCCCTCCACTTT.

CDR3 nucleotides: TGTGCCAGCAGTCCATCTCGCACCGGGGAGCTGTTTTTT. Translating gives CASSPSRTGELFF. The rearrangement links TRBV6-5 to TRBJ2-2; D gene uncertain. Trimming removed 5 bases at V and 4 bases at J, with 8 bases between. The length of the CDR3 is 13 residues. CDR1 is MNHEY and CDR2 is SVGAGI in the germline V gene.

The rearrangement links TRBV6-5 to TRBJ1-3; D gene unclear. The V end was cut by 0 bases, the J end by 4 bases, with 13 bases between. The CDR3 runs 16 residues. Germline V gene sequence: CDR1 MNHEY, CDR2 SVGAGI. This chain's CDR3 is CASSYSNRAGGNTIYF. The DNA of the CDR3 is TGTGCCAGCAGTTACTCGAATAGGGCTGGGGGAAACACCATATATTTT.

The count of this clone is one. The rearrangement links TRBV7-3 to TRBJ2-3, with a weak D call TRBD2 (6 bases). CDR3 length equals 16 residues. In germline, CDR1 is SGHTA, CDR2 FQGTGA. V was pared by 1 base and J by 3 bases, with 14 bases between. In DNA, the CDR3 is TGTGCCAGCAGCTTAAATTTGGCTGGGGGGACAGATACGCAGTATTTT. As protein: CASSLNLAGGTDTQYF.

This clone was counted once. The gene calls are TRBV19 and TRBJ1-5; the D gene is possibly TRBD1 (5 bases). The CDR3 totals 15 residues. V lost 2 bases to trimming and J lost 4 bases, with 12 bases between them. Germline CDR1 LNHDA, CDR2 SQIVND (reference sequence). CDR3 region: CASSIRGEGNQPQHF. CDR3 coding DNA: TGTGCCAGTAGTATAAGGGGAGAGGGGAATCAGCCCCAGCATTTT.

The chain's CDR3 is CSVSWGNQPQHF. The CDR3 nucleotides read TGCAGCGTTTCCTGGGGTAATCAGCCCCAGCATTTT. The rearrangement links TRBV29-1 to TRBJ1-5; D ambiguous. The V gene's germline CDR1 is SQVTM and CDR2 ANQGSEA. The V and J ends lost 5 bases and 4 bases respectively, with 9 bases between them. The CDR3 runs 12 residues.

The chain carries TRBV5-8 and TRBJ1-1; D is unresolved. V shed 4 bases and J shed 1 base, with 8 bases lying between them. The CDR3 consists of 13 residues. Germline V gives CDR1 SGHTS, CDR2 YDEGEE. Here the CDR3 reads CASSRRQNTEAFF. DNA for the CDR3: TGTGCCAGCAGCCGCCGGCAGAACACTGAAGCTTTCTTT.

This chain connects TRBV19 to TRBJ2-7, with 8 bases lining up with TRBD1. CDR3 length equals 14 residues. CDR1 and CDR2 (germline): LNHDA, SQIVND (reference sequence). V was clipped by 6 bases and J by 6 bases; unmatched bases: 10. CDR3 nucleotide sequence: TGTGCCAGTAGGCTCACAGGGGGGAGCTCCGAGCAGTACTTC. The encoded protein is CASRLTGGSSEQYF.

The V gene is TRBV3-1 (or the pseudogene TRBV3-2), the J gene TRBJ1-5; D is undetermined. The CDR3 contains 13 residues. Germline V gives CDR1 LGHDT, CDR2 YNNKEL (reference sequence). Trimming removed 1 base from V and 11 bases from J, with 12 bases in between. The CDR3 DNA reads TGTGCCAGCAGCCAAGGCCTGACGGGTTCCCAGCATTTT. It is translated as CASSQGLTGSQHF.

This sequence joins TRBV7-9 and TRBJ1-4; D is uncertain. Germline lookup yields CDR1 SEHNR and CDR2 FQNEAQ (reference sequence). V lost 7 bases and J 8 bases, leaving 17 bases between the germline ends. This CDR3 region has 14 residues. CDR3 nucleotide sequence: TGTGCCAGCACCATAAGCCATACGGAGGAAAAACTGTTTTTT. It encodes CASTISHTEEKLFF.

This rearrangement joins TRBV6-5 to TRBJ1-1; D may be TRBD1 (5 bases). Looked up from germline, CDR1 is MNHEY and CDR2 is SVGAGI. Trimming pared 6 bases from V and 1 base from J, leaving 15 bases between. This CDR3 contains 15 residues. The DNA of the CDR3 is TGTGCCAGCAGCCCACTGGGCAGGGAGAACACTGAAGCTTTCTTT. Protein sequence: CASSPLGRENTEAFF.

The chain employs TRBV5-1 and TRBJ1-4; D not resolved. CDR1 and CDR2 (germline): SGHRS, YFSETQ. V gave up 0 bases and J gave up 4 bases, with 10 bases separating them. CDR3 length equals 15 residues. In nucleotides, the CDR3 is TGCGCCAGCAGCTTGGCCGGGCAGTTTAATGAAAAACTGTTTTTT. As protein: CASSLAGQFNEKLFF.

The rearrangement joins TRBV11-2 to TRBJ1-2; 7 bases line up with TRBD1. Germline assignment: CDR1 SGHAT and CDR2 FQNNGV. The V segment lost 2 bases and the J segment 10 bases; nucleotides outside the gene matches: 10. The CDR3 consists of 14 residues. As DNA, the CDR3 is TGTGCCAGCAGCTTACTGGGGACAGATCGGATCTACACCTTC. Residues: CASSLLGTDRIYTF.

The rearrangement joins TRBV2 to TRBJ2-7; D gene uncertain. This CDR3 comprises 11 residues. Germline loops: CDR1 SNHLY, CDR2 FYNNEI. Trimming shortened V by 6 bases and J by 5 bases, and 8 bases separated the two germline ends. CDR3 DNA: TGTGCCAGCAGCGCAGAGGACGAGCAGTACTTC. Amino acids: CASSAEDEQYF. The full variable domain, in which reference TRBV2 and TRBJ2-7 provide the parts outside the CDR3, is EPEVTQTPSHQVTQMGQEVILRCVPISNHLYFYWYRQILGQKVEFLVSFYNNEISEKSEIFDDQFSVERPDGSNFTLKIRSTKLEDSAMYFCASSAEDEQYFGPGTRLTVT.

The chain uses TRBV7-2 and TRBJ2-1, with 8 bases identical to TRBD2. This CDR3 comprises 15 residues. With V trimmed by 8 bases and J by 8 bases, 14 bases remained unmatched. From germline, CDR1 is SGHTA and CDR2 FQGNSA. DNA for the CDR3: TGTGCCAGCCGCCCTGGGGGTGCGGGAGGAGATGAGCAGTTCTTC. Translating it yields CASRPGGAGGDEQFF. Looking up the rest from reference TRBV7-2 and TRBJ2-1 gives the full variable domain: GAGVSQSPSNKVTEKGKDVELRCDPISGHTALYWYRQSLGQGLEFLIYFQGNSAPDKSGLPSDRFSAERTGGSVSTLTIQRTQQEDSAVYLCASRPGGAGGDEQFFGPGTRLTVL.